Listed below are T cell receptor beta chains from one sample, sequenced in a study of pediatric ulcerative colitis. Sequencing used immunoSEQ multiplex PCR; TCRdb keeps in-frame clones, though not all of them. The data show about 36,000 clones, roughly 73% seen once. The sequenced material came from gut tissue. These receptors were obtained from a boy between 10 and 17 years old with moderate ulcerative colitis. CDR3s include the opening cysteine and the closing phenylalanine or tryptophan. D genes are given only for firm matches. The size of a clone is reported for some rows only, either as once, few or many, or as a class for expanded clones.

>once|NA|TRBJ1-3|TRBV30
CAWSIDGNTIYF
TGTGCCTGGAGCATCGACGGAAACACCATATATTTT
>NA|NA|TRBJ1-6|TRBV7-8
CASSSGRGATGNSPLHF
TGTGCCAGCAGCTCCGGGCGCGGGGCCACGGGGAATTCACCCCTCCACTTT
>NA|TRBD2|TRBJ2-1|TRBV27
CASSSQSGLAGNEQFF
TGTGCCAGCAGCTCGCAATCGGGACTAGCTGGGAATGAGCAGTTCTTC
>NA|NA|TRBJ2-5|TRBV7-2
CASSSTEQETQYF
TGTGCCAGCAGCTCGACAGAACAAGAGACCCAGTACTTC
>NA|TRBD1|TRBJ2-1|TRBV5-1
CASSSQGQGAGYNEQFF
TGCGCCAGCAGCTCCCAGGGACAGGGGGCGGGTTACAATGAGCAGTTCTTC
>NA|NA|TRBJ2-1|TRBV7-6
CASSPMGHIAYNEQFF
TGTGCCAGCAGCCCCATGGGGCATATAGCCTACAATGAGCAGTTCTTC
>NA|NA|TRBJ1-1|TRBV4-1
CASSQENIPTEAFF
TGCGCCAGCAGCCAAGAGAATATCCCCACTGAAGCTTTCTTT
>few|NA|TRBJ2-7|TRBV30
CAWSVRTYEQYF
TGTGCCTGGAGTGTACGGACTTACGAGCAGTACTTC
>NA|NA|TRBJ1-2|TRBV28
CASSFDGSRNYGYTF
TGTGCCAGCAGTTTTGACGGCAGCCGGAACTATGGCTACACCTTC
>few|TRBD2|TRBJ2-7|TRBV19
CASSMVAGADEQYF
TGTGCCAGTAGTATGGTAGCGGGGGCCGACGAGCAGTACTTC
>NA|NA|TRBJ2-7|TRBV7-2
CASSLRPYEQYF
TGTGCCAGCAGCTTAAGACCCTACGAGCAGTACTTC
>few|NA|TRBJ2-7|TRBV2
CASRMGYEQYF
TGTGCCAGCCGCATGGGCTACGAGCAGTACTTC
>few|NA|TRBJ2-1|TRBV18
CASSPPRVAGLKHEQFF
TGTGCCAGCTCACCACCTCGGGTAGCAGGATTGAAACATGAGCAGTTCTTC
>NA|NA|TRBJ1-5|TRBV30
CAWSPTGFQPQHF
TGTGCCTGGAGTCCGACAGGATTTCAGCCCCAGCATTTT
>NA|TRBD2|TRBJ2-1|TRBV7-6
CASSPKVGGYNEQFF
TGTGCCAGCAGCCCTAAAGTGGGAGGGTACAATGAGCAGTTCTTC
>once|NA|TRBJ2-1|TRBV5-6
CASSYYNEQFF
TGTGCCAGCAGCTACTACAATGAGCAGTTCTTC
>few|NA|TRBJ1-6|TRBV15
CATRGELSSYNSPLHF
TGTGCCACCCGGGGAGAGTTATCGTCCTATAATTCACCCCTCCACTTT
>few|NA|TRBJ2-2|TRBV6-4
CASSVAGSTGELFF
TGTGCCAGCAGTGTAGCAGGGAGCACCGGGGAGCTGTTTTTT
>NA|NA|TRBJ2-5|TRBV5-1
CASSTGGLRETQYF
TGCGCCAGCAGCACCGGGGGGCTGCGAGAGACCCAGTACTTC
>NA|TRBD2|TRBJ2-7|TRBV7-2
CASSLGLALPYEQYF
TGTGCCAGCAGCTTAGGACTAGCGTTACCCTACGAGCAGTACTTC
>NA|NA|TRBJ2-1|TRBV4-3
CASSQAYLHNRPNEQFF
TGCGCCAGCAGCCAAGCCTACTTACACAACAGACCAAATGAGCAGTTCTTC
>NA|NA|TRBJ2-2|TRBV5-8
CASSLPGITGELFF
TGTGCCAGCAGCTTGCCCGGGATCACCGGGGAGCTGTTTTTT
>NA|TRBD1|TRBJ2-7|TRBV6-1
CATNRLTGGVQYF
TGTGCCACCAACCGTCTGACAGGGGGCGTACAGTACTTC
>medium-sized|NA|TRBJ2-1|TRBV10-3
CAISSRGLDNEQFF
TGTGCCATCAGTAGTCGGGGGTTGGACAATGAGCAGTTCTTC
>NA|TRBD2|TRBJ2-1|TRBV2
CASSGAGGPKNEQFF
TGTGCCAGCAGTGGAGCGGGAGGGCCGAAGAATGAGCAGTTCTTC
>NA|NA|TRBJ2-7|TRBV27
CASIHRRSYEQYF
TGTGCCAGCATCCATCGTCGCTCCTACGAGCAGTACTTC
>NA|NA|TRBJ1-1|TRBV11-1
CASSLKLQGDTEAFF
TGTGCCAGCAGCTTAAAGCTTCAAGGGGACACTGAAGCTTTCTTT
>NA|TRBD1|TRBJ2-6|TRBV2
CASSRDRGLAGANVLTF
TGTGCCAGCAGTCGGGACAGGGGGCTGGCTGGGGCCAACGTCCTGACTTTC
>NA|TRBD2|TRBJ2-7|TRBV7-9
CASRSTGGPYEQYF
TGTGCCAGCCGCTCCACGGGGGGACCCTACGAGCAGTACTTC
>NA|NA|TRBJ2-2|TRBV2
CASSDGTSVRELFF
TGTGCCAGCAGTGATGGGACTTCCGTCAGGGAGCTGTTTTTT
>NA|NA|TRBJ1-3|TRBV9
CASSVGFASSGNTIYF
TGTGCCAGCAGCGTAGGTTTTGCGAGCTCTGGAAACACCATATATTTT
>NA|NA|TRBJ1-4|TRBV25-1
CASSASGKGNEKLFF
TGTGCCAGCAGTGCCTCAGGGAAGGGTAATGAAAAACTGTTTTTT
>few|NA|TRBJ1-2|TRBV10-2
CASSESSYGTYGYTF
TGCGCCAGCAGTGAGTCGAGTTATGGAACCTATGGCTACACCTTC
>once|TRBD1|TRBJ1-3|TRBV5-4
CASSLKQGSSNTIYF
TGTGCCAGCAGCTTGAAACAGGGGTCCTCGAACACCATATATTTT
>NA|NA|TRBJ2-7|TRBV18
CASSRGGKRYEQYF
TGTGCCAGCTCACGCGGGGGCAAACGCTACGAGCAGTACTTC
>NA|TRBD2|TRBJ2-1|TRBV7-3
CASSRLAGAYNEQFF
TGTGCCAGCAGCCGACTAGCGGGGGCCTACAATGAGCAGTTCTTC
>NA|NA|TRBJ2-7|TRBV9
CASSVEQGVYEQYF
TGTGCCAGCAGCGTGGAACAGGGAGTCTACGAGCAGTACTTC
>NA|NA|TRBJ2-3|TRBV18
CASSPSRGEVTDTQYF
TGTGCCAGCTCACCATCCAGGGGGGAAGTCACAGATACGCAGTATTTT
>NA|TRBD1|TRBJ1-4|TRBV6-5
CASSRDRMKDEKLFF
TGTGCCAGCAGTAGGGACAGGATGAAAGATGAAAAACTGTTTTTT
>NA|NA|TRBJ2-1|TRBV20-1
CSARDDNEQFF
TGCAGTGCTAGAGATGACAATGAGCAGTTCTTC
>NA|TRBD1|TRBJ2-3|TRBV28
CASSPYRKQGNTQYF
TGTGCCAGCAGCCCTTACAGGAAACAGGGGAATACGCAGTATTTT
>NA|NA|TRBJ2-5|TRBV7-3
CASSPQASQETQYF
TGTGCCAGCAGCCCACAGGCATCCCAAGAGACCCAGTACTTC
>NA|NA|TRBJ1-1|TRBV4-2
CASSQGSERAGTEAFF
TGTGCCAGCAGCCAAGGATCTGAGAGGGCAGGAACTGAAGCTTTCTTT